Relative to its sample, the clone carrying this TCR beta chain is medium-sized (0.01 to 0.1%). The antigen is unknown. Oncomine TCR Beta short-read sequencing was applied to DNA from cultured CD4+ T cells. Genomic DNA was drawn out of CD4+ T cells grown in culture. MiXCR, run by TCRdb on the PCR reads, gives a single entry per CDR3 protein. The table includes 2,500 to 3,000 distinct CDR3 sequences, around 40% detected once. This sample was taken from a study of vaccination and CD4 T cells after COVID-19. Overall study: In the control cultures, a CEFX pool, an HIV-1 Nef pool, or no peptide was supplied.

Whole-study findings and limits: Convalescent patients' median share of reactive clones seen only post-vaccination was around 84%.

Regarding treatment: 10-day PBMC culture with coronavirus spike peptide pools or control peptides (ViraFEST assay). From the unexposed donor, CD4+ T cells were collected ahead of the COVID-19 pandemic (2011-2018). ViraFEST used peptide pools to expand antigen-specific T cells and subsequently sequenced their TCRs. V was shortened by 2 bases and J by 5 bases, with 18 bases between the two germline ends. The length of the CDR3 is 16 residues. CDR1 SGHDN and CDR2 FVKESK come from the germline V gene. This clonotype was sampled from a human donor in good health. This chain uses TRBV14 with TRBJ2-5, with D perhaps matching TRBD1 (8 bases). Sequencing was performed on CD4+ T cells from blood, cultured in vitro. CDR3 bases: TGTGCCAGCAGCCAACACAGGGGGGGGACATCGGAGACCCAGTACTTC. Its translation is CASSQHRGGTSETQYF.